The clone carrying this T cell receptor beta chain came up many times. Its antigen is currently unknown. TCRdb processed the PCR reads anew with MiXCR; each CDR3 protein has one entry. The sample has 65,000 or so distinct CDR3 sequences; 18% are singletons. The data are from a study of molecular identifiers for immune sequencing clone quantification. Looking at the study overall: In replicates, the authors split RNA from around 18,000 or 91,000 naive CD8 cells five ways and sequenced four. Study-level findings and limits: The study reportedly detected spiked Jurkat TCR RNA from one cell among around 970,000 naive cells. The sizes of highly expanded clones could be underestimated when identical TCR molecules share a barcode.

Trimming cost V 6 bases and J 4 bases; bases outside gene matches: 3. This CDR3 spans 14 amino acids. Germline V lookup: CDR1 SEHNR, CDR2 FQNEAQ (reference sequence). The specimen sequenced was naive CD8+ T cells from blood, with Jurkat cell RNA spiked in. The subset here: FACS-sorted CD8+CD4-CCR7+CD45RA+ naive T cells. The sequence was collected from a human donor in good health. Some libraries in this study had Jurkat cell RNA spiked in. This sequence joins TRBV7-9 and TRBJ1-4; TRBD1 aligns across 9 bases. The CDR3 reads CASRSGQGNEKLFF. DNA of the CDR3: TGTGCCAGCAGGTCGGGACAGGGTAATGAAAAACTGTTTTTT.